The text below deals with one T cell receptor beta chain. What it binds is unknown. This specimen comes from a study of molecular identifiers for immune sequencing clone quantification. Study-wide findings and caveats: Clones above 20 RNA copies contained over 98% of effector molecules but under 1% of naive ones. Underestimated sizes of highly expanded clones could result from identical TCR molecules that share a barcode.

TCRdb called the PCR reads again in MiXCR, with one record for every CDR3 protein. The table has approximately 680,000 distinct CDR3 sequences, roughly 25% seen once. The CDR3 runs 16 residues. Trimming pared 2 bases from V and 5 bases from J, leaving 18 bases between. Per the germline V gene, CDR1 is MGHRA and CDR2 is YSYEKL. This chain connects TRBV4-1 to TRBJ1-1; D is perhaps TRBD1 (6 bases). The TCR sequence derives from a human donor in good health. Some libraries in this study had Jurkat cell RNA spiked in. Source material: naive CD8+ T cells from blood, with Jurkat cell RNA spiked in. The subset was: FACS-sorted CD8+CD4-CCR7+CD45RA+ naive T cells. The CDR3: CASSQTGSWEGTEAFF. The CDR3 nucleotides read TGCGCCAGCAGCCAAACAGGGTCGTGGGAGGGGACTGAAGCTTTCTTT.